This record covers a single TCR beta chain. The sample belongs to a study of blood T cell repertoires in COVID-19. For the study at large: Samples taken during acute and convalescent COVID-19 were collected in the United States, Italy and Spain.

Data came from immunoSEQ multiplex PCR; TCRdb stores just in-frame clones and leaves some out. The sample yields a few hundred thousand clones, around 86% seen once. V lost 5 bases, J lost 3 bases, and 8 bases lay in between. The CDR3 sequence is 12 residues long. Germline lookup yields CDR1 MNHEY and CDR2 SVGAGI. The sequence derives from a man aged 50 to 60 with acute or convalescent COVID-19. The sequenced sample consisted of peripheral blood. The chain has TRBV6-5 and TRBJ2-7; D unresolved. Here the CDR3 reads CASSTTYYEQYF. In DNA form, the CDR3 reads TGTGCCAGCAGTACTACATACTACGAGCAGTACTTC.